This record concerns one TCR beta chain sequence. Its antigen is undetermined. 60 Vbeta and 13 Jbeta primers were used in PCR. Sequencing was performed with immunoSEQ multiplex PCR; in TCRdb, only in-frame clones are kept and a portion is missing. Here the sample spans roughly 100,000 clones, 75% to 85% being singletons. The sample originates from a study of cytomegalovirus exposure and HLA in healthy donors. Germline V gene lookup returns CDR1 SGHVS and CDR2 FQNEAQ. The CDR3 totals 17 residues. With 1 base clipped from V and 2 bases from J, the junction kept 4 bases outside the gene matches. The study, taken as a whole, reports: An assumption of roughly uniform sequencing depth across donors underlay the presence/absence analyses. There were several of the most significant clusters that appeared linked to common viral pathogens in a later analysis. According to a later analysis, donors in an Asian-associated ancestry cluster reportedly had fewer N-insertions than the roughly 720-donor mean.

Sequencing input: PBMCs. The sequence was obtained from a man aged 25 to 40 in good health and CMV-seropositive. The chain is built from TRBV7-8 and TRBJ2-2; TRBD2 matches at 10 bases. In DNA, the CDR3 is TGTGCCAGCAGCTTAGAGTGGACTAGCGGTAACACCGGGGAGCTGTTTTTT. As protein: CASSLEWTSGNTGELFF. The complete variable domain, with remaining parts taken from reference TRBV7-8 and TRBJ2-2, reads GAGVSQSPRYKVAKRGQDVALRCDPISGHVSLFWYQQALGQGPEFLTYFQNEAQLDKSGLPSDRFFAERPEGSVSTLKIQRTQQEDSAVYLCASSLEWTSGNTGELFFGEGSRLTVL.